A selection of T cell receptor beta chains follows, all from one sample in a study of cytomegalovirus exposure and HLA in healthy donors. Assay: immunoSEQ multiplex PCR; the TCRdb copy retains only in-frame clones and omits some. In the table there are 150,000 or so clones, about three quarters of which are singletons. Sequencing was done on a sample of PBMCs. The receptor set was obtained from a man aged 40-49 years in good health and CMV-seropositive. CDR3s include the opening cysteine and the closing phenylalanine or tryptophan. The order of the fields is CDR3 length, V gene, clone size, D gene, J gene, CDR3 protein, CDR3 DNA. The D gene is left open where the match is weak. Expanded clones are given a class, and other clones once, few, many or no size at all.

>16|TRBV15|NA|TRBD1|TRBJ2-1
CATSREATGGYNEQFF
TGTGCCACCAGCCGAGAGGCGACAGGGGGCTACAATGAGCAGTTCTTC
>15|TRBV11-2|NA|NA|TRBJ1-5
CASSLDRTVGQPQHF
TGTGCCAGCAGCTTAGATAGAACTGTCGGGCAGCCCCAGCATTTT
>12|TRBV28|once|NA|TRBJ2-2
CASSLIAGELFF
TGTGCCAGCAGTTTAATCGCCGGGGAGCTGTTTTTT
>16|TRBV10-2|NA|TRBD1|TRBJ2-5
CASSESTTGAGETQYF
TGCGCCAGCAGTGAGTCAACTACAGGGGCAGGGGAGACCCAGTACTTC
>16|TRBV7-2|NA|TRBD1|TRBJ2-7
CASTPGQGPSSYEQYF
TGTGCCAGCACTCCGGGACAGGGCCCGAGCTCCTACGAGCAGTACTTC
>18|TRBV7-3|NA|TRBD2|TRBJ2-3
CASSLGTSGRAFTDTQYF
TGTGCCAGCAGCTTGGGTACTAGCGGGAGGGCATTCACAGATACGCAGTATTTT
>14|TRBV27|NA|NA|TRBJ2-7
CASALGQNFYEQYF
TGTGCCAGCGCATTGGGGCAGAACTTCTACGAGCAGTACTTC
>13|TRBV7-7|NA|NA|TRBJ2-5
CASSAGHRGDQYF
TGTGCCAGCAGTGCTGGACACCGCGGGGACCAGTACTTC
>14|TRBV27|NA|NA|TRBJ2-7
CASSLSPVSYEQYF
TGTGCCAGCAGTTTATCGCCGGTTTCCTACGAGCAGTACTTC
>15|TRBV4-2|NA|NA|TRBJ2-1
CASNWRQSSYNEQFF
TGTGCCAGCAACTGGCGGCAGAGCTCCTACAATGAGCAGTTCTTC
>14|TRBV6-5|NA|TRBD1|TRBJ2-3
CASSYTGGLDTQYF
TGTGCCAGCAGTTACACAGGGGGCCTAGATACGCAGTATTTT
>18|TRBV5-6|NA|TRBD2|TRBJ2-5
CASSFRLAAPSGEETQYF
TGTGCCAGCAGCTTTCGACTAGCGGCCCCATCAGGGGAAGAGACCCAGTACTTC
>16|TRBV7-2|NA|TRBD1|TRBJ1-1
CASSLGTGYMNTEAFF
TGTGCCAGCAGCCTAGGGACAGGATACATGAACACTGAAGCTTTCTTT
>16|TRBV13|NA|NA|TRBJ1-1
CASSVRGDLPRTQAFF
TGTGCCAGCAGCGTACGGGGAGACCTACCCAGAACGCAAGCTTTCTTT